The table lists the clone carrying this TCR beta chain with a count of one. Collection of ten milliliters of peripheral blood was performed for each donor. The CDR3 contains 15 residues. The V gene's germline CDR1 is LGHDT and CDR2 YNNKEL (reference sequence). This sample was taken from a study of blood T cells in healthy people across ages. PCR was performed a second time for about 7 to 11 cycles using a sample-barcoded 5' primer and a J-beta primer mix. Every cDNA was tagged by a template-switch adaptor with 12 random nucleotides. From the 5' RACE reads, TCRdb called clonotypes with MiXCR, one entry per CDR3 protein. Among hundreds of thousands of distinct CDR3 sequences listed, over 45% were seen once.

This chain links TRBV3-1 with TRBJ2-5; D tentatively fits TRBD1 or TRBD2 (5 bases each). Gene TRBJ2-7 matches the end of the DNA better, so the J call may be wrong. The clonotype comes from a man aged 30 to 39 in good health. Sequencing input: blood. DNA for the CDR3: TGTGCCAGCAGCCAAGGGGGACGGGAAGCGGACGAGCAGTACTTC. As protein: CASSQGGREADEQYF.